Listed below are T cell receptor beta chains from one sample, sequenced in a study of blood T cell repertoires in COVID-19. Clones were sequenced by immunoSEQ multiplex PCR, and TCRdb holds only the in-frame ones, with some missing. Of roughly 180,000 clones in the sample, over 80% are singletons; the top ten hold 10% to 15%. The sequenced sample consisted of PBMCs or T cells enriched from blood (not recorded which). These TCRs come from a woman in her sixties who had recovered from COVID-19. CDR3s include the opening cysteine and the closing phenylalanine or tryptophan. The order of the fields is D gene, J gene, V gene, clone size, CDR3 protein, CDR3 DNA. A D gene is named only where the DNA matches it firmly. Clone size is shown for a subset of rows, as once, few, many or a class of expanded clone.

>NA|TRBJ2-3|TRBV7-2|NA
CASSTLRSTDTQYF
TGTGCCAGCAGCACCCTTAGAAGCACAGATACGCAGTATTTT
>NA|TRBJ2-2|TRBV18|NA
CASSQRTELTGELFF
TGTGCCAGCTCACAACGGACAGAGCTCACCGGGGAGCTGTTTTTT
>NA|TRBJ2-1|TRBV13|NA
CASSGEVFGQFF
TGTGCCAGCAGTGGAGAGGTGTTCGGTCAGTTCTTC
>NA|TRBJ2-2|TRBV18|NA
CASSPTAGGGELFF
TGTGCCAGCTCACCTACAGCCGGTGGCGGGGAGCTGTTTTTT
>NA|TRBJ1-4|TRBV5-1|NA
CASSSWAGNEKLFF
TGCGCCAGCAGCTCCTGGGCAGGAAATGAAAAACTGTTTTTT
>NA|TRBJ2-1|TRBV3-1/TRBV3-2|NA
CASSQDVGVRGNEQFF
TGTGCCAGCAGCCAAGATGTCGGAGTCCGCGGCAATGAGCAGTTCTTC
>NA|TRBJ1-1|TRBV28|NA
CASSSGGGYDTEAFF
TGTGCCAGCAGTTCCGGGGGGGGGTATGACACTGAAGCTTTCTTT
>NA|TRBJ1-2|TRBV9|NA
CASSVDRTANYGYTF
TGTGCCAGCAGCGTAGACAGGACCGCTAACTATGGCTACACCTTC
>TRBD1|TRBJ1-2|TRBV3-1/TRBV3-2|NA
CASSLAAGGLVYGYTF
TGTGCCAGCAGCCTAGCCGCAGGGGGGCTGGTCTATGGCTACACCTTC
>TRBD2|TRBJ2-1|TRBV11-1|NA
CASSHSGGSYNEQFF
TGTGCCAGCAGCCATAGCGGGGGTTCCTACAATGAGCAGTTCTTC
>NA|TRBJ1-2|TRBV5-1|NA
CASSLGQSDYGYTF
TGCGCCAGCAGCTTAGGACAGTCGGATTATGGCTACACCTTC
>NA|TRBJ2-1|TRBV4-1|NA
CASSQVPLGPPGNEQFF
TGCGCCAGCAGCCAAGTCCCCCTGGGGCCACCGGGCAATGAGCAGTTCTTC
>NA|TRBJ1-1|TRBV18|few
CASSPQGSTEAFF
TGTGCCAGCTCACCACAGGGGTCCACTGAAGCTTTCTTT
>NA|TRBJ1-5|TRBV5-6|NA
CASSLGVNQPQHF
TGTGCCAGCAGCTTAGGGGTAAATCAGCCCCAGCATTTT
>NA|TRBJ2-5|TRBV6-5|NA
CASSYGGSETQYF
TGTGCCAGCAGTTACGGGGGCTCGGAGACCCAGTACTTC
>TRBD2|TRBJ2-7|TRBV10-3|once
CAISESPSGGYEQYF
TGTGCCATCAGTGAGTCACCTAGCGGGGGGTACGAGCAGTACTTC
>TRBD2|TRBJ2-7|TRBV20-1|few
CSASAAGEMGSSYEQYF
TGCAGTGCTAGTGCAGCGGGAGAGATGGGGAGCTCCTACGAGCAGTACTTC
>TRBD1|TRBJ1-2|TRBV6-6|NA
CASSPGTVRLYGYTF
TGTGCCAGCAGTCCCGGGACAGTGAGACTCTATGGCTACACCTTC
>TRBD1|TRBJ1-2|TRBV11-2|NA
CASSWQGDYGYTF
TGTGCCAGCAGCTGGCAGGGGGACTATGGCTACACCTTC
>TRBD2|TRBJ2-7|TRBV5-1|NA
CASSSGLAGEYEQYF
TGCGCCAGCAGCTCGGGACTAGCGGGAGAGTACGAGCAGTACTTC
>NA|TRBJ1-1|TRBV9|many
CASSVGNRLNTEAFF
TGTGCCAGCAGCGTAGGGAACAGGCTGAACACTGAAGCTTTCTTT
>NA|TRBJ1-1|TRBV5-1|once
CASSGGQMNTEAFF
TGCGCCAGCAGCGGCGGACAGATGAACACTGAAGCTTTCTTT
>TRBD1|TRBJ1-1|TRBV30|few
CARSETGGTEAFF
TGTGCCCGGTCCGAGACAGGGGGCACTGAAGCTTTCTTT
>NA|TRBJ1-2|TRBV21-1|NA
CASSNRDRPRNYGYTF
TGTGCCAGCAGCAACCGGGACAGGCCCCGTAACTATGGCTACACCTTC
>NA|TRBJ2-5|TRBV5-1|NA
CASSQTVEETQYF
TGCGCCAGCAGCCAGACAGTAGAAGAGACCCAGTACTTC
>TRBD1|TRBJ2-7|TRBV5-3|NA
CARSIQTGREQYF
TGTGCCAGAAGCATCCAGACAGGGCGCGAGCAGTACTTC
>TRBD1|TRBJ1-1|TRBV6-5|NA
CASRRDRGNTEAFF
TGTGCCAGCAGGCGAGACAGGGGTAACACTGAAGCTTTCTTT
>NA|TRBJ2-5|TRBV28|NA
CASSLWGGETQYF
TGTGCCAGCAGTTTATGGGGCGGGGAGACCCAGTACTTC
>NA|TRBJ1-1|TRBV7-9|NA
CASSLPSGDMNTEAFF
TGTGCCAGCAGCCTCCCCTCGGGAGACATGAACACTGAAGCTTTCTTT
>NA|TRBJ1-1|TRBV5-1|NA
CASSLEAMNTEAFF
TGCGCCAGCAGCTTAGAGGCCATGAACACTGAAGCTTTCTTT
>TRBD2|TRBJ2-5|TRBV14|NA
CASSQASGGRGWAQYF
TGTGCCAGCAGCCAAGCTAGCGGGGGCCGAGGTTGGGCCCAGTACTTC
>NA|TRBJ1-5|TRBV6-5|NA
CASSRGAGGQPQHF
TGTGCCAGCAGCCGGGGGGCAGGCGGTCAGCCCCAGCATTTT
>TRBD1|TRBJ1-2|TRBV19|NA
CASSTRDRGLHTF
TGTGCCAGTAGTACCCGGGACAGGGGGCTTCACACCTTC
>NA|TRBJ1-4|TRBV4-2|NA
CASSQDRRYNEKLFF
TGTGCCAGCAGCCAAGATCGGAGGTATAATGAAAAACTGTTTTTT
>TRBD1|TRBJ2-7|TRBV11-2|NA
CASRYPGQGIYEQYF
TGTGCCAGCAGATATCCGGGACAGGGGATCTACGAGCAGTACTTC
>TRBD1|TRBJ1-5|TRBV18|NA
CASSPGQGAGQPQHF
TGTGCCAGCTCACCCGGACAGGGGGCGGGACAGCCCCAGCATTTT
>TRBD2|TRBJ2-1|TRBV10-3|NA
CAISESRWRGDNEQFF
TGTGCCATCAGTGAGTCGCGGTGGCGGGGGGACAATGAGCAGTTCTTC
>NA|TRBJ1-2|TRBV29-1|few
CSVDGDYGYTF
TGCAGCGTTGACGGGGACTATGGCTACACCTTC
>TRBD2|TRBJ2-2|TRBV11-3|NA
CASSAGTSGWGPSGELFF
TGTGCCAGCAGCGCCGGGACTAGCGGGTGGGGCCCTTCCGGGGAGCTGTTTTTT
>TRBD2|TRBJ2-7|TRBV5-1|once
CASSSLAGSYEQYF
TGCGCCAGCTCATCACTAGCGGGCTCCTACGAGCAGTACTTC
>NA|TRBJ2-5|TRBV11-2|NA
CASSREPQETQYF
TGTGCCAGCAGCCGGGAGCCACAAGAGACCCAGTACTTC
>TRBD1|TRBJ2-6|TRBV28|NA
CASRRQGFGANVLTF
TGTGCCAGCAGAAGACAGGGGTTTGGGGCCAACGTCCTGACTTTC
>NA|TRBJ2-3|TRBV6-1|NA
CASSESRVRTDTQYF
TGTGCCAGCAGTGAATCCAGGGTCCGCACAGATACGCAGTATTTT
>NA|TRBJ1-4|TRBV19|NA
CASSPTGGVTNEKLFF
TGTGCCAGTAGTCCAACCGGGGGTGTAACTAATGAAAAACTGTTTTTT
>NA|TRBJ2-1|TRBV5-4|NA
CASSLEGDSYNEQFF
TGTGCCAGCAGCTTGGAGGGGGACTCCTACAATGAGCAGTTCTTC
>TRBD2|TRBJ2-7|TRBV5-1|NA
CASSSFGGSSYEQYF
TGCGCCAGCAGCTCGTTCGGGGGGAGCTCCTACGAGCAGTACTTC
>NA|TRBJ2-7|TRBV6-5|few
CASKGTGSYEQYF
TGTGCCAGCAAAGGCACAGGGAGTTACGAGCAGTACTTC
>TRBD1|TRBJ2-7|TRBV19|NA
CASSMTGGRDEQYF
TGTGCCAGTAGTATGACAGGGGGCAGGGACGAGCAGTACTTC
>NA|TRBJ2-2|TRBV7-9|few
CASSLTSGELFF
TGTGCCAGCAGCTTAACTTCAGGGGAGCTGTTTTTT
>NA|TRBJ2-5|TRBV29-1|NA
CSVVVGMEETQYF
TGCAGCGTTGTAGTCGGGATGGAAGAGACCCAGTACTTC
>NA|TRBJ1-1|TRBV6-5|NA
CASSYHIHTEAFF
TGTGCCAGCAGTTATCACATCCACACTGAAGCTTTCTTT